The 22 T cell receptor beta chains below were found in one sample sequenced in a study of cytomegalovirus exposure and HLA in healthy donors. Sequenced by immunoSEQ multiplex PCR; TCRdb stores in-frame clones only, minus some. The table has around 63,000 clones, roughly nine tenths seen once. The sequenced sample consisted of PBMCs. All receptors derive from a young woman in good health and CMV-seronegative.

The chain joins TRBV5-1 to TRBJ1-2; 7 positions match TRBD1. CDR3 length: 15 residues. Trimming took 4 bases from V and 5 from J; bases not matched to a gene: 11. Germline V gene data show CDR1 as SGHRS and CDR2 as YFSETQ. CDR3 nucleotides: TGCGCCAGCAGCCAATCCGGACAGGCTTCGTATGGCTACACCTTC. This sequence encodes CASSQSGQASYGYTF.

This sequence joins TRBV30 and TRBJ1-2; 10 positions match TRBD1. This CDR3 contains 14 residues. Trimming at V came to 4 bases and at J to 3 bases, leaving 5 bases not matched to a gene. Germline-derived CDR1 and CDR2 are GTSNPN and SVGIG (reference sequence). The CDR3 region is CAWMPDRGYYGYTF. The CDR3 region has the DNA TGTGCCTGGATGCCGGACAGGGGGTACTATGGCTACACCTTC. The variable domain in full, with the rest retrieved from reference TRBV30 and TRBJ1-2, is SQTIHQWPATLVQPVGSPLSLECTVEGTSNPNLYWYRQAAGRGLQLLFYSVGIGQISSEVPQNLSASRPQDRQFILSSKKLLLSDSGFYLCAWMPDRGYYGYTFGSGTRLTVV.

The chain combines TRBV14 with TRBJ1-2, with D maybe TRBD1 (6 bases). Trimming removed 3 bases at V and 9 bases at J, with 14 bases between. CDR3 length: 13 residues. Germline-derived CDR1 and CDR2 are SGHDN and FVKESK. The CDR3 bases are TGTGCCAGCAGCCACAACAGGGCGACGAGCTACACCTTC. Translation: CASSHNRATSYTF.

The genes are TRBV2 and TRBJ1-1, with D hard to call. V shed 9 bases and J shed 2 bases, with 7 bases lying between them. The CDR3 consists of 11 residues. Germline CDR1 reads SNHLY; CDR2 reads FYNNEI. The CDR3 nucleotides read TGTGCCAGTAGATTAAACACTGAAGCTTTCTTT. This encodes CASRLNTEAFF.

V usage is TRBV19 and J usage is TRBJ2-1; 11 bases map to TRBD1. This CDR3 contains 14 residues. With V trimmed by 5 bases and J by 5 bases, 2 bases remained unmatched. CDR1 LNHDA and CDR2 SQIVND come from the germline V gene (reference sequence). CDR3 in amino acids: CASSVDRGHNEQFF. CDR3 nucleotide sequence: TGTGCCAGTAGTGTGGACAGGGGGCACAATGAGCAGTTCTTC.

This rearrangement joins TRBV28 to TRBJ1-4; tentatively, D is TRBD1 (5 bases). The germline V gene encodes CDR1 MDHEN and CDR2 SYDVKM. V was trimmed by 1 base and J by 3 bases, leaving 9 bases between them. There are 15 residues in the CDR3. The CDR3 nucleotides read TGTGCCAGCAGTTTATTCACAGGCGCTAATGAAAAACTGTTTTTT. Protein sequence: CASSLFTGANEKLFF.

The chain combines TRBV19 with TRBJ2-1, with 8 positions matching TRBD1. The germline gives CDR1 LNHDA, CDR2 SQIVND (reference sequence). The junction had 8 bases not matched to a gene; V was cut back by 4 bases and J by 6 bases. CDR3 length: 15 residues. CDR3 residues: CASSTNPGQVNEQFF. CDR3 bases: TGTGCCAGTAGTACTAACCCGGGACAGGTCAATGAGCAGTTCTTC.

This sequence joins TRBV2 and TRBJ1-1, with 7 bases identical to TRBD1. V trimming: 5 bases; J trimming: 4 bases; junction bases outside the gene matches: 4. The CDR3 covers 13 residues. Germline V gene data show CDR1 as SNHLY and CDR2 as FYNNEI. The CDR3 protein is CASSLTGVTEAFF. CDR3 sequence (DNA): TGTGCCAGCAGTCTTACAGGGGTCACTGAAGCTTTCTTT.

The gene calls are TRBV28 and TRBJ2-7; a possible D gene is TRBD2 (5 bases). The V end was cut by 5 bases, the J end by 2 bases, with 19 bases between. In germline, CDR1 is MDHEN, CDR2 SYDVKM. The CDR3 is made up of 16 amino acids. In DNA, the CDR3 is TGTGCCAGCAGTCTAACCCTAGCCCAATCCACCTACGAGCAGTACTTC. This translates into CASSLTLAQSTYEQYF.

V and J are TRBV11-2 and TRBJ2-3; 8 bases map to TRBD2. The ends lost 2 bases at V and 4 bases at J; junction bases unmatched: 8. Germline values: CDR1 SGHAT, CDR2 FQNNGV. The CDR3 is 16 residues long. In nucleotides, the CDR3 is TGTGCCAGCAGCTTACTTCAGCGGGGGAACCCAGATACGCAGTATTTT. As protein: CASSLLQRGNPDTQYF.

The chain employs TRBV18 and TRBJ2-5; D unresolved. Germline values: CDR1 KGHSH, CDR2 LQKENI. V was shortened by 7 bases and J by 3 bases, with 12 bases between the two germline ends. This CDR3 is 13 amino acids long. The CDR3 DNA follows: TGTGCCAGCTATGCCTCCCAGGAAGAGACCCAGTACTTC. Translating gives CASYASQEETQYF.

This chain joins TRBV5-1 and TRBJ2-7; TRBD2 is a possible D gene (5 bases). Trimming removed 0 bases at V and 6 bases at J, with 13 bases between. In germline, CDR1 is SGHRS, CDR2 YFSETQ. The CDR3 length is 14 residues. The CDR3 here is CASSLAGVGGEQYF. The CDR3 nucleotides read TGCGCCAGCAGCTTGGCCGGGGTAGGTGGCGAGCAGTACTTC.

This clone showed up just a few times. As DNA, the CDR3 is TGCGCCAGCAGTGACAGGGGGCTTGGAAACATTCAGTACTTC. This gives the protein CASSDRGLGNIQYF. The gene calls are TRBV10-1 and TRBJ2-4, with 8 nucleotides matching TRBD1. Germline V lookup: CDR1 WNHNN, CDR2 SYGVQD (reference sequence). Trimming removed 3 bases from V and 6 bases from J; junction bases left unmatched: 4. CDR3 length: 14 amino acids.

The chain joins TRBV19 to TRBJ2-4, with a possible D match to TRBD2 (7 bases). The CDR3 extends over 15 amino acids. Germline CDR1 and CDR2: LNHDA and SQIVND (reference sequence). V lost 6 bases and J lost 1, with 13 bases in between. CDR3 residues: CASSEGGGAKNIQYF. The CDR3 region has the DNA TGTGCCAGTAGCGAAGGGGGAGGGGCCAAAAACATTCAGTACTTC.

The chain uses TRBV29-1 and TRBJ2-7; TRBD1 matches 7 bases. The CDR3 contains 14 residues. Germline CDR1 SQVTM, CDR2 ANQGSEA. With V trimmed by 6 bases and J by 1 base, 9 bases remained unmatched. CDR3 sequence: CSVRGGERSYEQYF. The CDR3 nucleotides are TGCAGCGTGAGAGGGGGCGAGAGGTCCTACGAGCAGTACTTC.

In DNA, the CDR3 is TGTGCCAGCAGTTACTCGACAGGGGGCTACGAGCAGTACTTC. Residues: CASSYSTGGYEQYF. The J gene is TRBJ2-7, the V gene TRBV6-6; 9 bases align to TRBD1. The V segment lost 0 bases and the J segment 3 bases; nucleotides outside the gene matches: 0. Germline V gene data show CDR1 as MNHNY and CDR2 as SVGAGI (reference sequence). The CDR3 has 14 amino acids.

The chain uses TRBV7-2 and TRBJ2-5; 12 bases line up with TRBD2. The CDR3 loop spans 18 amino acids. The germline gives CDR1 SGHTA, CDR2 FQGNSA. J gave up 5 bases and V 4 bases, and 14 bases lay outside the gene matches. The CDR3 spells CASSSPIGLAGGYETQYF. The CDR3 region has the DNA TGTGCCAGCAGCTCACCCATCGGTCTAGCGGGGGGGTATGAGACCCAGTACTTC.

The chain employs TRBV28 and TRBJ1-1; a possible D gene is TRBD1 (5 bases). Germline lookup yields CDR1 MDHEN and CDR2 SYDVKM. V was shortened by 6 bases and J by 0 bases, with 20 bases between the two germline ends. This CDR3 contains 17 residues. The DNA of the CDR3 is TGTGCCAGCAGGAGTCGCCAATGGGGGGGGTTGAACACTGAAGCTTTCTTT. The encoded protein is CASRSRQWGGLNTEAFF.

The rearrangement joins TRBV30 to TRBJ2-7; D is perhaps TRBD2 (6 bases). Trimming took off 0 bases at V and 3 bases at J, with 15 bases between the two ends. The CDR3 consists of 15 residues. CDR1 is GTSNPN and CDR2 is SVGIG in the germline V gene (reference sequence). CDR3 protein: CAWSVLGGSSYEQYF. As DNA, the CDR3 is TGTGCCTGGAGTGTACTTGGGGGGAGTAGCTACGAGCAGTACTTC.

The chain's CDR3 is CASSVKSEKLFF. The CDR3 DNA sequence: TGTGCCAGTAGTGTGAAGAGTGAAAAACTGTTTTTT. The J gene is TRBJ1-4, the V gene TRBV19; unclear D gene. CDR1 LNHDA and CDR2 SQIVND come from the germline V gene (reference sequence). V was cut by 5 bases and J by 7 bases, with 8 bases left in between. This CDR3 has 12 residues.

Concerning this clone: At one end the junction does not follow the germline gene, possibly because of a read error. V usage is TRBV13 and J usage is TRBJ2-3; D is uncertain. The CDR3 is made up of 12 amino acids. The V gene's germline CDR1 is PRHDT and CDR2 FYEKMQ (reference sequence). CDR3 sequence: CASSSLEDTQCF. The CDR3 coding sequence is TGTGCCAGCAGCTCTCTCGAAGATACGCAGTGTTTT.

V gene TRBV5-8 combines with J gene TRBJ1-2; D not resolved. Trimming shortened V by 2 bases and J by 4 bases, and 9 bases separated the two germline ends. Germline lookup yields CDR1 SGHTS and CDR2 YDEGEE. The CDR3 is 13 amino acids. CDR3 coding DNA: TGTGCCAGCAGCTTCGGGGAACCCTATGGCTACACCTTC. Encoded protein: CASSFGEPYGYTF.